The rows below give T cell receptor beta chains drawn from one sample of a study of response to subunit inactivated influenza vaccine. TCRdb ran MiXCR on the RT-PCR reads and lists one entry per CDR3 protein. This table has hundreds of thousands of distinct CDR3 sequences, about 15% appearing once. The material was PBMCs from blood, obtained less than 15 days before vaccination. These receptors were taken from a man aged 45 to 65 who received an inactivated influenza vaccine. CDR3s include the opening cysteine and the closing phenylalanine or tryptophan. Fields, in order: D gene, clone size, V gene, CDR3 length, J gene, CDR3 DNA, CDR3 protein. A D gene is named only where the DNA matches it firmly. The size field is filled for only some rows; it gives once, few, many or a size class.

D: TRBD1
size: NA
V: TRBV10-3
length: 15
J: TRBJ2-5
DNA: TGTGCCATCAAGGGGACAGGGACCAACCAAGAGACCCAGTACTTC
CDR3: CAIKGTGTNQETQYF

D: NA
size: few
V: TRBV28
length: 13
J: TRBJ2-2
DNA: TGTGCCAGCAGCCTCGGCACTCCAGGGGAGCTGTTTTTT
CDR3: CASSLGTPGELFF

D: TRBD1
size: few
V: TRBV10-2
length: 15
J: TRBJ1-2
DNA: TGCGCCAGCAGTGAGCCGGGGACAGGGGCGTATGGCTACACCTTC
CDR3: CASSEPGTGAYGYTF

D: NA
size: few
V: TRBV7-2
length: 14
J: TRBJ2-5
DNA: TGTGCCAGCAGCTACGGCGGGGGCCGGGAGACCCAGTACTTC
CDR3: CASSYGGGRETQYF

D: NA
size: NA
V: TRBV7-9
length: 15
J: TRBJ2-2
DNA: TGTGCCAGCAGCATGGAGGGGATTTACACCGGGGAGCTGTTTTTT
CDR3: CASSMEGIYTGELFF

D: NA
size: NA
V: TRBV3-1
length: 14
J: TRBJ1-2
DNA: TGTGCCAGCAGCCGGAACAGTGCTGGATATGGCTACACCTTC
CDR3: CASSRNSAGYGYTF

D: NA
size: many
V: TRBV13
length: 15
J: TRBJ2-3
DNA: TGTGCCAGCAGCTTACTAGAGTTTGGCACAGATACGCAGTATTTT
CDR3: CASSLLEFGTDTQYF

D: TRBD1
size: many
V: TRBV7-9
length: 17
J: TRBJ1-6
DNA: TGTGCCAGCAGCTCGCTGACAGGGTGGACCTATAATTCACCCCTCCACTTT
CDR3: CASSSLTGWTYNSPLHF

D: TRBD2
size: many
V: TRBV7-8
length: 14
J: TRBJ2-7
DNA: TGTGCCAGCAGCTTCAGTTCTAGCGGGGACGAGCAGTACTTC
CDR3: CASSFSSSGDEQYF

D: NA
size: few
V: TRBV20-1
length: 13
J: TRBJ2-1
DNA: TGCAGTGCTAGAGATGGTGTGCTCCTGATGCAGTTCTTC
CDR3: CSARDGVLLMQFF

D: NA
size: many
V: TRBV7-6
length: 15
J: TRBJ2-3
DNA: TGTGCCAGCAGCTTCGGGGGATCCCGCACAGATACGCAGTATTTT
CDR3: CASSFGGSRTDTQYF

D: TRBD2
size: few
V: TRBV5-6
length: 16
J: TRBJ2-1
DNA: TGTGCCAGCAGCCAACCGGGACTAGCGGGGAACAATGAGCAGTTCTTC
CDR3: CASSQPGLAGNNEQFF

D: NA
size: NA
V: TRBV29-1
length: 12
J: TRBJ2-7
DNA: TGCAGCGTGTCGGGACACCTCTACGAGCAGTACTTC
CDR3: CSVSGHLYEQYF

D: NA
size: few
V: TRBV6-2/TRBV6-3
length: 13
J: TRBJ1-6
DNA: TGTGCCAGCAGTTACCAGCAAGGTTCACCCCTCCACTTT
CDR3: CASSYQQGSPLHF

D: NA
size: few
V: TRBV7-2
length: 13
J: TRBJ2-2
DNA: TGTGCCAGCAGCTTAGTAGAGTCCGGGGAGCTGTTTTTT
CDR3: CASSLVESGELFF

D: TRBD1
size: many
V: TRBV11-1
length: 13
J: TRBJ2-7
DNA: TGTGCCAGCAGCCAGGGACAGGTCTACGAGCAGTACTTC
CDR3: CASSQGQVYEQYF

D: TRBD2
size: NA
V: TRBV7-9
length: 17
J: TRBJ2-5
DNA: TGTGCCAGCAGCTTAGGTTCTAGCGGGGGCTCCCAAGAGACCCAGTACTTC
CDR3: CASSLGSSGGSQETQYF

D: NA
size: few
V: TRBV7-6
length: 14
J: TRBJ2-5
DNA: TGTGCCAGCAGCTTATATCCAGGGACAGAGACCCAGTACTTC
CDR3: CASSLYPGTETQYF

D: TRBD2
size: few
V: TRBV20-1
length: 15
J: TRBJ2-5
DNA: TGCAGTGCTCCACCGACTAGCGGGAGTCAAGAGACCCAGTACTTC
CDR3: CSAPPTSGSQETQYF

D: TRBD1
size: few
V: TRBV9
length: 15
J: TRBJ1-5
DNA: TGTGCCAGCAGCGAGGGGACAGGGCTAGGACAGCCCCAGCATTTT
CDR3: CASSEGTGLGQPQHF

D: TRBD2
size: NA
V: TRBV13
length: 15
J: TRBJ2-7
DNA: TGTGCCAGCACCCTAGCGGGAGGGAGCTCCTACGAGCAGTACTTC
CDR3: CASTLAGGSSYEQYF

D: NA
size: NA
V: TRBV5-1
length: 15
J: TRBJ2-5
DNA: TGCGCCAGCAGCCCGGAAGTGGGGAACCAAGAGACCCAGTACTTC
CDR3: CASSPEVGNQETQYF

D: NA
size: few
V: TRBV20-1
length: 13
J: TRBJ2-5
DNA: TGCAGTGCGGTACCCGCTAATGGAGAGACCCAGTACTTC
CDR3: CSAVPANGETQYF

D: NA
size: few
V: TRBV15
length: 13
J: TRBJ2-7
DNA: TGTGCCACCAGCAGAGGGGACGTCTACGAGCAGTACTTC
CDR3: CATSRGDVYEQYF

D: NA
size: few
V: TRBV6-2/TRBV6-3
length: 20
J: TRBJ2-1
DNA: TGTGCCAGCAGACCTTTTCCTACACCGGGGCTCTCGAGCTCCTACAATGAGCAGTTCTTC
CDR3: CASRPFPTPGLSSSYNEQFF

D: TRBD2
size: few
V: TRBV4-2
length: 17
J: TRBJ2-5
DNA: TGTGCCAGCAGCCAAGATCGGATGGGGGGGTTCCAAGAGACCCAGTACTTC
CDR3: CASSQDRMGGFQETQYF

D: NA
size: few
V: TRBV4-2
length: 14
J: TRBJ1-2
DNA: TGTGCCAGCAGCCAAGAGGTCAATAACTATGGCTACACCTTC
CDR3: CASSQEVNNYGYTF

D: TRBD1
size: few
V: TRBV12-3/TRBV12-4
length: 13
J: TRBJ2-2
DNA: TGTGCCAGCAGTATAACAGGGGCCGGGGAGCTGTTTTTT
CDR3: CASSITGAGELFF

D: TRBD2
size: few
V: TRBV5-1
length: 17
J: TRBJ2-5
DNA: TGCGCCAGCATGCAAACTAGCGGGAGGGAGGCGCAAGAGACCCAGTACTTC
CDR3: CASMQTSGREAQETQYF

D: NA
size: NA
V: TRBV7-8
length: 15
J: TRBJ2-7
DNA: TGTGCCAGCAGCTTAGTTGGGGCCGAGGGCCACGAGCAGTACTTC
CDR3: CASSLVGAEGHEQYF

D: NA
size: many
V: TRBV11-2
length: 12
J: TRBJ1-2
DNA: TGTGCCAGCAGCAAGGACACCTATGGCTACACCTTC
CDR3: CASSKDTYGYTF

D: NA
size: many
V: TRBV7-2
length: 13
J: TRBJ2-1
DNA: TGTGCCAGCAGCTTACGTGTCGACAATGAGCAGTTCTTC
CDR3: CASSLRVDNEQFF

D: TRBD1
size: NA
V: TRBV5-1
length: 15
J: TRBJ2-7
DNA: TGCGCCAGCAGCTCTGAACAGGGGCGGTCCTACGAGCAGTACTTC
CDR3: CASSSEQGRSYEQYF

D: NA
size: NA
V: TRBV14
length: 17
J: TRBJ2-5
DNA: TGTGCCAGCAGCCCCAAGGTTATATGGAGGGGTCAAGAGACCCAGTACTTC
CDR3: CASSPKVIWRGQETQYF

D: TRBD1
size: few
V: TRBV5-6
length: 15
J: TRBJ2-5
DNA: TGTGCCAGCAGCCGGGGACAGGGGCTTGAAGAGACCCAGTACTTC
CDR3: CASSRGQGLEETQYF

D: NA
size: NA
V: TRBV7-9
length: 14
J: TRBJ2-2
DNA: TGTGCCAGCAGCCCCGGTAGGGGGTCCGGGGAGCTGTTTTTT
CDR3: CASSPGRGSGELFF

D: TRBD2
size: few
V: TRBV4-3
length: 16
J: TRBJ2-1
DNA: TGCGCCAGCAGCCGGCGCGGGGGGGTGGACTACAATGAGCAGTTCTTC
CDR3: CASSRRGGVDYNEQFF

D: TRBD2
size: NA
V: TRBV7-9
length: 16
J: TRBJ2-5
DNA: TGTGCCAGCAGCTCGTACTCTCTGCGGGAGGTATCGACCCAGTACTTC
CDR3: CASSSYSLREVSTQYF

D: TRBD1
size: few
V: TRBV5-1
length: 16
J: TRBJ2-2
DNA: TGCGCCAGCAGCACCCGGACAGGGGTGAACACCGGGGAGCTGTTTTTT
CDR3: CASSTRTGVNTGELFF

D: NA
size: NA
V: TRBV6-2/TRBV6-3
length: 12
J: TRBJ2-7
DNA: TGTGCCAGCAGTTACTCGATGTACGAGCAGTACTTC
CDR3: CASSYSMYEQYF

D: NA
size: many
V: TRBV4-3
length: 15
J: TRBJ1-4
DNA: TGCGCCAGCAGCCAAGATTGGGCAGACAAAGAAAAACTGTTTTTT
CDR3: CASSQDWADKEKLFF

D: NA
size: NA
V: TRBV20-1
length: 15
J: TRBJ1-2
DNA: TGCAGTGCTAGACAGGGGACCCAGGGGAACTATGGCTACACCTTC
CDR3: CSARQGTQGNYGYTF

D: NA
size: NA
V: TRBV5-1
length: 17
J: TRBJ2-7
DNA: TGCGCCAGCAGCTTGGGGGCTGCAGCAGGATCACTTTACGAGCAGTACTTC
CDR3: CASSLGAAAGSLYEQYF

D: NA
size: few
V: TRBV7-9
length: 15
J: TRBJ2-7
DNA: TGTGCCAGCAGCTTAGACGGGGGTATAGGACCCGAGCAGTACTTC
CDR3: CASSLDGGIGPEQYF

D: NA
size: NA
V: TRBV12-3/TRBV12-4
length: 12
J: TRBJ2-2
DNA: TGTGCCAGCACCTCTGAGGCCGGGGAGCTGTTTTTT
CDR3: CASTSEAGELFF

D: TRBD2
size: NA
V: TRBV6-2/TRBV6-3
length: 15
J: TRBJ2-5
DNA: TGTGCCAGCAGTTGGAGCGGGAGTTATCAAGAGACCCAGTACTTC
CDR3: CASSWSGSYQETQYF

D: TRBD1
size: many
V: TRBV12-3/TRBV12-4
length: 15
J: TRBJ1-6
DNA: TGTGCCAGCAGTCAATCCGGGACAGGGAATTCACCCCTCCACTTT
CDR3: CASSQSGTGNSPLHF

D: NA
size: few
V: TRBV11-2
length: 16
J: TRBJ2-3
DNA: TGTGCCAGCAGCCCAGGGGGGACTAGTAGGGCAGATACGCAGTATTTT
CDR3: CASSPGGTSRADTQYF

D: NA
size: few
V: TRBV29-1
length: 17
J: TRBJ2-3
DNA: TGCAGCGCCTGCGAGGGGGGGAGGGAGGTGGCCACAGATACGCAGTATTTT
CDR3: CSACEGGREVATDTQYF

D: NA
size: NA
V: TRBV20-1
length: 14
J: TRBJ1-4
DNA: TGCAGTGCCGCCGGCGGTGCGGGGGGCGAAAAACTGTTTTTT
CDR3: CSAAGGAGGEKLFF

D: NA
size: few
V: TRBV5-1
length: 16
J: TRBJ2-6
DNA: TGCGCCAGCAGCTTTCAAGCCAGCTCTGGGGCCAACGTCCTGACTTTC
CDR3: CASSFQASSGANVLTF

D: NA
size: NA
V: TRBV5-1
length: 15
J: TRBJ2-1
DNA: TGCGCCAGCAGCGCCGGGCCTACTAGCTACAATGAGCAGTTCTTC
CDR3: CASSAGPTSYNEQFF

D: NA
size: few
V: TRBV4-1
length: 14
J: TRBJ1-5
DNA: TGCGCCAGCAGCCAAGAAAGGTTTAATCAGCCCCAGCATTTT
CDR3: CASSQERFNQPQHF

D: NA
size: NA
V: TRBV6-5
length: 14
J: TRBJ2-5
DNA: TGTGCCAGCAGTTACGGGCAGGGGGGAGAGACCCAGTACTTC
CDR3: CASSYGQGGETQYF

D: NA
size: NA
V: TRBV18
length: 14
J: TRBJ1-1
DNA: TGTGCCAGCTCACCAGCAGATATGAACACTGAAGCTTTCTTT
CDR3: CASSPADMNTEAFF

D: NA
size: many
V: TRBV25-1
length: 14
J: TRBJ2-2
DNA: TGTGCCAGCAGCCGTGGGTTGAACACCGGGGAGCTGTTTTTT
CDR3: CASSRGLNTGELFF

D: TRBD1
size: NA
V: TRBV5-1
length: 13
J: TRBJ1-1
DNA: TGCGCCAGCAGCCCCAGGGGGGCTGGTGAAGCTTTCTTT
CDR3: CASSPRGAGEAFF

D: NA
size: NA
V: TRBV12-3/TRBV12-4
length: 13
J: TRBJ2-4
DNA: TGTGCCAGCAGAGCCCAGGCCGGAAACATTCAGTACTTC
CDR3: CASRAQAGNIQYF

D: NA
size: few
V: TRBV20-1
length: 13
J: TRBJ2-5
DNA: TGCAGTGCTAGATTCCAGGAAAGAGAGACCCAGTACTTC
CDR3: CSARFQERETQYF

D: NA
size: few
V: TRBV12-3/TRBV12-4
length: 14
J: TRBJ1-2
DNA: TGTGCCAGCAGTTTAGTGACGGAAAGCTATGGCTACACCTTC
CDR3: CASSLVTESYGYTF